Sequencing of this T cell receptor (beta chain) was carried out in a study of blood T cell repertoires in COVID-19. Across the whole study: The United States, Italy and Spain were the sources of the acute and convalescent COVID-19 samples. From T cells, B-cell-depleted T cells, or PBMCs came the material, which was cDNA or gDNA.

How the authors handled the data: Using reference gene primer amplification, nucleated cell counts were estimated. Only in-frame clones appear in the TCRdb table, and some are missing; sequencing was by immunoSEQ multiplex PCR. V and J calls and clone size are copied from that table; D and trimming were computed from the DNA. The sample contains about 57,000 clones, 75% to 95% of which appear only once. The sequencing sample was made of peripheral blood. The sequence came from a man aged 60-69 years with acute or convalescent COVID-19.

The CDR3 spells CASTPGQPYGYTF. CDR3 nucleotides: TGTGCCAGCACCCCGGGACAGCCCTATGGCTACACCTTC. V and J are TRBV27 and TRBJ1-2, with 7 nucleotides matching TRBD1. This CDR3 has 13 residues. The germline gives CDR1 MNHEY, CDR2 SMNVEV (reference sequence). V lost 7 bases to trimming and J lost 4 bases; unmatched junction nucleotides: 6.